This T cell receptor beta chain came from a study of patients and donors after allogeneic stem cell transplantation. This CDR3 is built from 15 residues. Germline V gene data show CDR1 as ENHRY and CDR2 as SYGVKD. The V segment lost 9 bases and the J segment 3 bases; nucleotides outside the gene matches: 10. TCRdb reprocessed the RT-PCR reads with MiXCR, giving one entry per CDR3 protein. The sample has approximately 250,000 distinct CDR3 sequences, 13% to 15% seen once; the top ten hold roughly 10%. In this sample, this clonotype turned up a few times. Sequenced sample: blood, either unsorted or a sorted T cell fraction (not recorded which). The receptor was isolated from a human donor who was either an allogeneic HSCT recipient or a stem cell or donor lymphocyte infusion donor (not recorded which). It is not recorded whose cells these are; they may come from a transplant donor. The V and J genes are TRBV10-3 and TRBJ2-2; 7 bases align to TRBD1. CDR3 residues: CAISYRGGDTGELFF. CDR3 in DNA: TGTGCCATTTCTTACAGGGGTGGAGACACCGGGGAGCTGTTTTTT.